This entry is about one T cell receptor (beta chain). Its binding antigen is unknown. Base qualities are not recorded, but no much larger clone differs from it by a single base. CDR1 and CDR2 were assigned from the germline V gene as SQVTM and ANQGSEA. The CDR3, cysteine through phenylalanine, is 13 amino acids long. Left in the record is the CDR3 DNA by itself, 39 bases read in frame from the first base. Trimming takes 2 bases off V and 8 bases off J; junction bases not matched to a gene: 7. The time point label corresponds to: baseline before first vaccination. Samples from vaccinated people were obtained from the UK trials COV001 and COV002, which included a single-blind randomized controlled phase 2/3 trial of AZD1222 (ChAdOx1 nCoV-19) in healthy adults. Trial participant PBMC samples were collected at day 0 and day 28 after the second dose for TCRbeta chain sequencing. The data were taken from a study of T cell responses to AZD1222 COVID-19 vaccine (dated by TCRdb to the early 2020s). Describing the broader study: AZD1222 recipients given second doses at about 4 weeks or at about 12 weeks were pooled, since spike-specific TCR depth and breadth were not found to differ between the two schedules. TCR sequencing covered 230 or so trial participants: 200 to 220 given two doses of AZD1222 and around 25 given two doses of MenACWY control vaccine. Trial participants were enrolled into age subgroups of 18-55, 56-69 and 70-plus years, which contained 148, 28 and 57 TCR-sequenced participants, respectively.

Broader findings and caveats from the paper: Nearly half of unique spike-specific TCRs reportedly recognized epitopes outside regions mutated in the B.1.351 and B.1.1.7 variants. The 56-69-year group was small, and its depth increase did not reach significance, likely because of low power. Conclusions about previously exposed vaccinees were limited because only a handful of AZD1222 recipients were SARS-CoV-2 seropositive at baseline. After two AZD1222 doses, spike-specific TCR breadth and depth were significantly higher than at day 0 and than in MenACWY recipients. Participants were mostly white British and included more females than males, and it was suggested by the authors that clonal diversity may have been underestimated. CD4 TCRs associated with the vaccine covered the entire spike protein, and the dominant responses were in regions 160-218 and 743-854. Because no samples from the day 14 peak response were available, repertoires could be characterized only after the peak T cell response.

The CDR3 regions of human TCRbeta chains were analyzed by immunosequencing. The authors' pipeline ran thus. TCRs in the repertoires were compared against a reference library of SARS-CoV-2-specific TCRs that had been generated with the MIRA antigen-specificity platform. Breadth was defined as the fraction of unique TCRs that were SARS-CoV-2-associated. Depth was defined as the fraction of total T cells that were SARS-CoV-2-associated. Using the MIRA data, every spike-specific TCR was mapped to the spike region that the TCR reacted to and assigned to either a CD4 or a CD8 class. Log10-transformed breadth and depth values were compared by one-way ANOVA with Sidak's multiple comparisons tests. This immuneACCESS table, as held by TCRdb, lists in-frame sequences with V and J called but not all clones. Of the missing ones, under half trace to an unresolved V gene in checked studies; the others have no known cause. V, J and clone size reflect that table, while D and trimming were determined from the DNA. The sample contains under 150,000 clones, more than 85% of them found a single time. The leading ten clones occupy about 3% of the sample.

The chain is assembled from TRBV29-1 and TRBJ1-2, and TRBD1 aligns with 8 junction nucleotides. This specimen was peripheral blood, taken on day 0 of AZD1222 vaccination. This receptor was obtained from an adult in good health. The CDR3 region has the sequence CSVEFVQGEGYTF. Read as DNA, the sequence is TGCAGCGTTGAATTTGTACAGGGGGAGGGCTACACCTTC.